A selection of T cell receptor beta chains follows, all from one sample in a study of blood T cell repertoires in COVID-19. Only in-frame clones appear in the TCRdb table, and some are missing; sequencing was by immunoSEQ multiplex PCR. The table lists roughly 60,000 clones, roughly 84% of them singletons. The sequenced sample consisted of peripheral blood. Source of these receptors: a man aged 55 to 70 with COVID-19, enrolled during active disease. CDR3s include the opening cysteine and the closing phenylalanine or tryptophan. The D gene is left open where the match is weak. The size entry is marked missing in some rows and otherwise reads once, few, many or a size class.

V gene	clone size	D gene	J gene	CDR3 DNA	CDR3 protein
TRBV6-6	.	TRBD2	TRBJ2-2	TGTGCCAGCACTCGGACTAGCGGGGGGGCGATCAGCGGGGAGCTGTTTTTT	CASTRTSGGAISGELFF
TRBV28	.	.	TRBJ2-1	TGTGCCAGCACCTCAGAGACTGGCTCCTACAATGAGCAGTTCTTC	CASTSETGSYNEQFF
TRBV4-1	.	.	TRBJ2-7	TGCGCCAGCAGCCAAGGCAGGGGAGGGCCCGGCCACGAGCAGTACTTC	CASSQGRGGPGHEQYF
TRBV5-6	.	.	TRBJ1-1	TGTGCCAGCAGCTCAAGACCCGGGGGCACTGAAGCTTTCTTT	CASSSRPGGTEAFF
TRBV21-1	.	.	TRBJ1-4	TGTGCCAGCAGCAAAAACAGGGGGGCGACTAATGAAAAACTGTTTTTT	CASSKNRGATNEKLFF
TRBV7-6	few	.	TRBJ2-1	TGTGCCAGCAGCCATGAACTTAGGATCAGGCAGCAGTTCTTC	CASSHELRIRQQFF
TRBV9	.	TRBD1	TRBJ1-6	TGTGCCAGCAACCTACAGGGGGCCGATTCACCCCTCCACTTT	CASNLQGADSPLHF
TRBV24-1	.	.	TRBJ2-1	TGTGCCACCCGCAGTTACAATGAGCAGTTCTTC	CATRSYNEQFF
TRBV2	.	.	TRBJ1-6	TGTGCCAGCAGAGAACAGAATTGGAATTCACCCCTCCACTTT	CASREQNWNSPLHF
TRBV2	once	.	TRBJ1-6	TGTGCCAGCAGTGAAACAGGGAGTTCACCCCTCCACTTT	CASSETGSSPLHF
TRBV27	.	.	TRBJ1-6	TGTGCCAGCAGTTCCCTAAACAGGGTTGACGGTAAAAATTCACCCCTCCACTTT	CASSSLNRVDGKNSPLHF
TRBV7-2	.	.	TRBJ2-7	TGTGCCAGCAGCTCCCCCGGCCTACTAACCCTCGAGCAGTACTTC	CASSSPGLLTLEQYF
TRBV5-4	once	.	TRBJ2-7	TGTGCCAGCAGCGACGGGGGAAACTCCTACGAGCAGTACTTC	CASSDGGNSYEQYF
TRBV5-6	.	.	TRBJ2-1	TGTGCCAGCAGCCCCGAAAGCCTCAATGAGCAGTTCTTC	CASSPESLNEQFF
TRBV9	once	.	TRBJ2-7	TGTGCCAGCAGCGTCGAGGCCTCCTACGAGCAGTACTTC	CASSVEASYEQYF
TRBV6-1	.	.	TRBJ2-1	TGTGCCAGCAGTGCATCCTACGAACGCGTCTACAATGAGCAGTTCTTC	CASSASYERVYNEQFF
TRBV7-2	.	.	TRBJ2-5	TGTGCCAGCAGCTTAGTGGCGGGCCCCCAAGAGACCCAGTACTTC	CASSLVAGPQETQYF
TRBV7-2	once	.	TRBJ2-3	TGTGCCAGCAGCTTCAGCAGCGCCGATACGCAGTATTTT	CASSFSSADTQYF
TRBV4-2	.	.	TRBJ1-4	TGTGCCAGCAGCCAAGGGCAGGGAGGGGAAAAACTGTTTTTT	CASSQGQGGEKLFF
TRBV9	once	.	TRBJ2-7	TGTGCCAGCAGCGTAGGGACAAACTCCTACGAGCAGTACTTC	CASSVGTNSYEQYF
TRBV13	.	TRBD2	TRBJ2-3	TGTGCCAGCAGCTTTAGAGGACTAGCGGGGGGTAGCACAGATACGCAGTATTTT	CASSFRGLAGGSTDTQYF
TRBV10-2	.	TRBD2	TRBJ2-5	TGCGCCAGCAGCGATGGACTAGCGGGAGATGGTGAGACCCAGTACTTC	CASSDGLAGDGETQYF
TRBV27	.	TRBD1	TRBJ1-5	TGTGCCACCTCACCACAGGGGGCTCAGCCCCAGCATTTT	CATSPQGAQPQHF
TRBV7-2	.	TRBD1	TRBJ1-6	TGTGCCAGCAGCTCACTATCCGGGACAGGGACTTCACCCCTCCACTTT	CASSSLSGTGTSPLHF
TRBV3-1/TRBV3-2	.	.	TRBJ1-2	TGTGCCAGCAGCCAAGCCCAAGGGACAAACTATGGCTACACCTTC	CASSQAQGTNYGYTF
TRBV2	.	TRBD1	TRBJ1-1	TGTGCCAGCATAGTGGACAGGACTGAAATCAAAGCTTTCTTT	CASIVDRTEIKAFF
TRBV11-1	.	TRBD2	TRBJ2-5	TGTGCCAGCAGCTTAGATCTAGCGGGGGGGCTTGAGACCCAGTACTTC	CASSLDLAGGLETQYF
TRBV19	.	.	TRBJ2-5	TGTGCCAGTAGCCCCGGCCCGGCGGTGGAGACCCAGTACTTC	CASSPGPAVETQYF
TRBV19	.	TRBD1	TRBJ2-2	TGTGCCAGTAGTATATTCGGGCAGGGGGCTTTCGCCGGGGAGCTGTTTTTT	CASSIFGQGAFAGELFF
TRBV2	.	TRBD1	TRBJ1-2	TGTGCCAGCAGTGACCGCCAGGGGGTAAACTATGGCTACACCTTC	CASSDRQGVNYGYTF
TRBV7-3	.	TRBD2	TRBJ2-3	TGTGCCAGCAGCTTAGCCCCCAGCGGGAGGTCAGATACGCAGTATTTT	CASSLAPSGRSDTQYF
TRBV10-3	.	.	TRBJ1-4	TGTGCCATCAGTGACAGGGTGGAGGAAAAACTGTTTTTT	CAISDRVEEKLFF
TRBV15	.	TRBD1	TRBJ2-3	TGTGCCACCAGCAGAGACAGGGGGTACACAGATACGCAGTATTTT	CATSRDRGYTDTQYF
TRBV19	.	.	TRBJ1-3	TGTGCCACTATGACAGGAAACACCATATATTTT	CATMTGNTIYF
TRBV4-1	.	TRBD2	TRBJ2-3	TGCGCCAGCAGCCAAGGCGGACTAGCGGGAGTCAGAGATACGCAGTATTTT	CASSQGGLAGVRDTQYF